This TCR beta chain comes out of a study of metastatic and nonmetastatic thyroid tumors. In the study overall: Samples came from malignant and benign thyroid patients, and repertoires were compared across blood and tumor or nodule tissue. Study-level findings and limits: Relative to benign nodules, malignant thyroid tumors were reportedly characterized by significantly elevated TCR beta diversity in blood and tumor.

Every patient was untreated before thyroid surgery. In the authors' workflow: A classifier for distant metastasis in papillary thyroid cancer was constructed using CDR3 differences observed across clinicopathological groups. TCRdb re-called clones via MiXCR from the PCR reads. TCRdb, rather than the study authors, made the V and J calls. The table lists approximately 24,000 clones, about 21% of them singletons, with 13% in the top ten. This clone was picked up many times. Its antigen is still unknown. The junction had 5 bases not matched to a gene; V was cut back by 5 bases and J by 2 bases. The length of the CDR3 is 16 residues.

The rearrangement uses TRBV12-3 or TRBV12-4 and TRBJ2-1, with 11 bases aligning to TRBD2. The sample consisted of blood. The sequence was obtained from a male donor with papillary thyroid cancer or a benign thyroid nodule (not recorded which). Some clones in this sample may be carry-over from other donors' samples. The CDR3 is CASSRGTSGAYNEQFF. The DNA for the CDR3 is TGTGCCAGCAGTCGGGGGACTAGCGGAGCCTACAATGAGCAGTTCTTC.